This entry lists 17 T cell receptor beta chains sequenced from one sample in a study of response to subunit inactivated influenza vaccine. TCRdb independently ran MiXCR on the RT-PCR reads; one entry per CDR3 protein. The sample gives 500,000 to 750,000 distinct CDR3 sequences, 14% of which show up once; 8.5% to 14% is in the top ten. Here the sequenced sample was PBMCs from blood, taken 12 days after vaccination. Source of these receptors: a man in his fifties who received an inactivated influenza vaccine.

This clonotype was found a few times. CDR3 coding DNA: TGTGCCAGCAGTTACGTAGCAGGGGGCAATCAGCCCCAGCATTTT. This sequence encodes CASSYVAGGNQPQHF. The chain is built from TRBV6-2 or TRBV6-3 and TRBJ1-5; tentative D call: TRBD1 (6 bases). This CDR3 comprises 15 residues. V shed 2 bases and J shed 2 bases, with 10 bases lying between them. Looked up from germline, CDR1 is MNHEY and CDR2 is SVGEGT.

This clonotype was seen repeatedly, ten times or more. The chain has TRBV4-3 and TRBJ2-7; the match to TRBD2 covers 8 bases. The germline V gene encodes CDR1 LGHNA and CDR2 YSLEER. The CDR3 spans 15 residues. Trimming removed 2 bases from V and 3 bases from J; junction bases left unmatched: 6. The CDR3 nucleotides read TGCGCCAGCAGCCAAAGGCGGGAGGCCTACTACGAGCAGTACTTC. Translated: CASSQRREAYYEQYF.

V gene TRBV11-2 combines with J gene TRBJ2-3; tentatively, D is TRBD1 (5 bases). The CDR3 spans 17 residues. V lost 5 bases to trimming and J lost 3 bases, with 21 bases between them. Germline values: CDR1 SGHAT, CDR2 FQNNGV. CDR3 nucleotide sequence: TGTGCCAGCAGCCTGCTGGAAGGACACAGCAAGACAGATACGCAGTATTTT. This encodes CASSLLEGHSKTDTQYF.

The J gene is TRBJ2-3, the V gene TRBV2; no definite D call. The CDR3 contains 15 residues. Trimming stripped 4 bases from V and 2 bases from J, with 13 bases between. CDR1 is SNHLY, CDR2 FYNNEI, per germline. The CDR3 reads CASSGWWQDTDTQYF. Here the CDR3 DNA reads TGTGCCAGCAGTGGTTGGTGGCAGGACACAGATACGCAGTATTTT.

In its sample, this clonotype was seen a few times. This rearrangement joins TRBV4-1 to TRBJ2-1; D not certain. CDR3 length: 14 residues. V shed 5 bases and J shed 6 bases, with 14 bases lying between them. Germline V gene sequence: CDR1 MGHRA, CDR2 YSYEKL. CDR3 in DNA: TGCGCCAGCAGCTCCCGTGACTTGACCAATGAGCAGTTCTTC. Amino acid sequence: CASSSRDLTNEQFF.

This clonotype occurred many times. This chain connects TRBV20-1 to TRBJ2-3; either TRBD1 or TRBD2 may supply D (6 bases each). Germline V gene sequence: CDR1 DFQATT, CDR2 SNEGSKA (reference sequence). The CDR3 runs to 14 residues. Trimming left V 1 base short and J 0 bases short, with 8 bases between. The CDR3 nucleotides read TGCAGTGCTAGAGGCGGGACAAGCACAGATACGCAGTATTTT. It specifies CSARGGTSTDTQYF.

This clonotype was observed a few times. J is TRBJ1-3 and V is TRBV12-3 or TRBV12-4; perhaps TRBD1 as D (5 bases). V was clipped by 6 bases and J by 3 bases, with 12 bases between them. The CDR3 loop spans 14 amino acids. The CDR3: CASSGHSYGNTIYF. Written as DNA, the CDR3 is TGTGCCAGCAGCGGACATTCCTATGGAAACACCATATATTTT.

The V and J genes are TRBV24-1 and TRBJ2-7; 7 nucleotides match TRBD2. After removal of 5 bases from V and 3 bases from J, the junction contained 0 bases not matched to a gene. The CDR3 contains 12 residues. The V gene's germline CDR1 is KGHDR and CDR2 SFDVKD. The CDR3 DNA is TGTGCCACCAGTGCGGGAGGCTACGAGCAGTACTTC. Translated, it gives CATSAGGYEQYF.

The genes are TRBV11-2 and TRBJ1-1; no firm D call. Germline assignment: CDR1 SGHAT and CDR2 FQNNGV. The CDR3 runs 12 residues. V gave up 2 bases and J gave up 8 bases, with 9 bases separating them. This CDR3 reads CASSLFGREAFF. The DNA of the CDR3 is TGTGCCAGCAGCTTATTTGGCCGAGAAGCTTTCTTT.

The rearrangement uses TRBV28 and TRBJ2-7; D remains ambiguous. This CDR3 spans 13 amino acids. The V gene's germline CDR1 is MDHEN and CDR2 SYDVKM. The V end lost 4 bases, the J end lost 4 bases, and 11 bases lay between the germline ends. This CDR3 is CASSSILAYEQYF. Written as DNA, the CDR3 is TGTGCCAGCAGTTCTATTCTCGCGTACGAGCAGTACTTC. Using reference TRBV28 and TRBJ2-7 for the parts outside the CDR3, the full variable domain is DVKVTQSSRYLVKRTGEKVFLECVQDMDHENMFWYRQDPGLGLRLIYFSYDVKMKEKGDIPEGYSVSREKKERFSLILESASTNQTSMYLCASSSILAYEQYFGPGTRLTVT.

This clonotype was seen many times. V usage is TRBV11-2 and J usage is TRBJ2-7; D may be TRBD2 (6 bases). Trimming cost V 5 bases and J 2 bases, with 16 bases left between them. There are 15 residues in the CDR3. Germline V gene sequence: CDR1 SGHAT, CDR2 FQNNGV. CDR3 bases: TGTGCCAGCAGCCCGGGGTCGGCGGGGACCTACGAGCAGTACTTC. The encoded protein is CASSPGSAGTYEQYF.

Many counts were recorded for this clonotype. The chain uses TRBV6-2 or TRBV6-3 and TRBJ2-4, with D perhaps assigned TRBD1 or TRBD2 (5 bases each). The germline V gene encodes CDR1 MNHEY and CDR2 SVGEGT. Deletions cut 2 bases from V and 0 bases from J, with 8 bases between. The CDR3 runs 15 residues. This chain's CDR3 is CASSYRDGAKNIQYF. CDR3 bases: TGTGCCAGCAGTTACCGGGACGGAGCCAAAAACATTCAGTACTTC.

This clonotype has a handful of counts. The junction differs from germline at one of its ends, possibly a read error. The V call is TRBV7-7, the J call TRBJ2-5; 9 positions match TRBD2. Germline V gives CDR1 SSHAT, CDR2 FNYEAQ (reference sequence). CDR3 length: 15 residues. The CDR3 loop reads CASSPSTSGQETQYF. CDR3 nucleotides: TGTGCTAGCAGCCCCTCGACTAGCGGACAAGAGACCCAGTACTTC.

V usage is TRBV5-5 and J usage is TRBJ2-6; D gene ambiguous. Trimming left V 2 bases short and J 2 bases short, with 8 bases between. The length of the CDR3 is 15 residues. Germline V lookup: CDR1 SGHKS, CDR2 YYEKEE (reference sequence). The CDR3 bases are TGTGCCAGCAGCTTTACGGACGCTGGGGCCAACGTCCTGACTTTC. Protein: CASSFTDAGANVLTF. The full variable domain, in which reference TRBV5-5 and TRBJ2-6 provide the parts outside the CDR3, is DAGVTQSPTHLIKTRGQQVTLRCSPISGHKSVSWYQQVLGQGPQFIFQYYEKEERGRGNFPDRFSARQFPNYSSELNVNALLLGDSALYLCASSFTDAGANVLTFGAGSRLTVL.

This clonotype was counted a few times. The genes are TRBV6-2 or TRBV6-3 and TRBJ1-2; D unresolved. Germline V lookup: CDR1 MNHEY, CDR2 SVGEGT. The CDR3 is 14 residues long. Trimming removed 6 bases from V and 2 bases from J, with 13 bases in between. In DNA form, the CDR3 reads TGTGCCAGCAGCCGCCCGGACTCAAACTATGGCTACACCTTC. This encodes CASSRPDSNYGYTF.

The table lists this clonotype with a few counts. The CDR3 DNA reads as TGTGCCAGCAGTTCCCAGAGGACCTCTGGGGCCAACGTCCTGACTTTC. Its translation: CASSSQRTSGANVLTF. This chain connects TRBV7-2 to TRBJ2-6; no firm D call. Germline values: CDR1 SGHTA, CDR2 FQGNSA. The V gene lost 6 bases and the J gene lost 0 bases, with 12 bases spanning the gap. The length of the CDR3 is 16 residues. Full variable domain (remainder filled in from reference TRBV7-2 and TRBJ2-6): GAGVSQSPSNKVTEKGKDVELRCDPISGHTALYWYRQSLGQGLEFLIYFQGNSAPDKSGLPSDRFSAERTGGSVSTLTIQRTQQEDSAVYLCASSSQRTSGANVLTFGAGSRLTVL.

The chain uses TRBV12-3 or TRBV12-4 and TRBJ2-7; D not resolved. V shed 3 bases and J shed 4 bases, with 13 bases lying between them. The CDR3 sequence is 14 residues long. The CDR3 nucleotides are TGTGCCAGCAGTTTTTTGGGCAGGTATTACGAGCAGTACTTC. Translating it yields CASSFLGRYYEQYF.